What follows are 18 T cell receptor beta chains derived from one specimen sequenced in a study of T cell changes during pregnancy in multiple sclerosis. Using immunoSEQ multiplex PCR, the repertoire was profiled, and TCRdb retains in-frame clones only, with some absent. The sample has approximately 99,000 clones; about nine tenths are singletons. The input for sequencing was peripheral blood, taken in the second trimester of pregnancy. These receptors all come from a female donor in good health, enrolled as a control in a pregnancy study.

This chain links TRBV5-4 with TRBJ1-6, with TRBD1 matching 7 bases. Germline CDR1 reads SGHNT; CDR2 reads YYREEE (reference sequence). The CDR3 has 15 amino acids. V gave up 3 bases and J gave up 10 bases; unmatched junction bases: 10. The CDR3 is CASSSRQGSGSPLHF. The DNA for the CDR3 is TGTGCCAGCAGCTCACGACAGGGTAGTGGATCACCCCTCCACTTT.

This clone was detected once. The V gene is TRBV28, the J gene TRBJ1-5, with TRBD1 matching 10 bases. Germline assignment: CDR1 MDHEN and CDR2 SYDVKM. J gave up 0 bases and V 6 bases, and 11 bases lay outside the gene matches. This CDR3 is 18 amino acids long. The CDR3 bases are TGTGCCAGCAGGGGGGGGTGGACAGGGGGTAATAGCAATCAGCCCCAGCATTTT. Translating it yields CASRGGWTGGNSNQPQHF. The full variable domain, its missing parts supplied by reference TRBV28 and TRBJ1-5, is DVKVTQSSRYLVKRTGEKVFLECVQDMDHENMFWYRQDPGLGLRLIYFSYDVKMKEKGDIPEGYSVSREKKERFSLILESASTNQTSMYLCASRGGWTGGNSNQPQHFGDGTRLSIL.

The V and J genes are TRBV7-2 and TRBJ2-7, with 10 bases that match TRBD2. J was trimmed by 0 bases and V by 4 bases; bases with no gene match: 6. The CDR3 loop spans 16 amino acids. From germline, CDR1 is SGHTA and CDR2 FQGNSA. CDR3: CASSSTTSGSSYEQYF. The CDR3 region has the DNA TGTGCCAGCAGCTCAACGACTAGCGGGTCCTCCTACGAGCAGTACTTC.

The J gene is TRBJ1-5, the V gene TRBV30; D is uncertain. The ends were cut back, 0 bases at V and 3 bases at J, with 6 bases in the middle. CDR3 length: 13 amino acids. The germline CDR1 and CDR2 sequences are GTSNPN and SVGIG (reference sequence). The CDR3 nucleotides read TGTGCCTGGAGTGTGCAGGTCAATCAGCCCCAGCATTTT. As protein: CAWSVQVNQPQHF.

This clone was seen only once. The V gene is TRBV25-1, the J gene TRBJ2-3; 13 positions match TRBD2. The CDR3 consists of 13 residues. Germline V gene lookup returns CDR1 MGHDK and CDR2 SYGVNS. With 6 bases clipped from V and 6 bases from J, the junction kept 0 bases outside the gene matches. DNA of the CDR3: TGTGCCAGCAGACTAGCGGGGGGGGATACGCAGTATTTT. Translating it yields CASRLAGGDTQYF. The full variable domain, completed using reference TRBV25-1 and TRBJ2-3, is EADIYQTPRYLVIGTGKKITLECSQTMGHDKMYWYQQDPGMELHLIHYSYGVNSTEKGDLSSESTVSRIRTEHFPLTLESARPSHTSQYLCASRLAGGDTQYFGPGTRLTVL.

The chain uses TRBV19 and TRBJ1-1, with a tentative D call TRBD1 (5 bases). Germline CDR1 is LNHDA and CDR2 is SQIVND (reference sequence). The V end lost 3 bases, the J end lost 0 bases, and 8 bases lay between the germline ends. This CDR3 comprises 14 residues. CDR3 amino acids: CASSIVTVNTEAFF. The CDR3 DNA reads as TGTGCCAGTAGTATTGTGACAGTGAACACTGAAGCTTTCTTT.

This chain connects TRBV5-5 to TRBJ1-6, with 7 bases matching TRBD1. Trimming cost V 6 bases and J 6 bases; bases outside gene matches: 6. The germline CDR1 and CDR2 sequences are SGHKS and YYEKEE (reference sequence). This CDR3 has 14 residues. The CDR3 loop is CASTRDSPNSPLHF. The CDR3 bases are TGTGCCAGCACCCGGGACAGCCCTAATTCACCCCTCCACTTT. The full variable domain, completed using reference TRBV5-5 and TRBJ1-6, is DAGVTQSPTHLIKTRGQQVTLRCSPISGHKSVSWYQQVLGQGPQFIFQYYEKEERGRGNFPDRFSARQFPNYSSELNVNALLLGDSALYLCASTRDSPNSPLHFGNGTRLTVT.

This sequence joins TRBV27 and TRBJ2-2; 7 bases line up with TRBD2. This CDR3 is built from 16 residues. CDR1 is MNHEY and CDR2 is SMNVEV in the germline V gene (reference sequence). V lost 2 bases to trimming and J lost 3 bases; unmatched junction nucleotides: 6. The CDR3 coding sequence is TGTGCCAGCAGTTTAGGGCAGGGAGGGTACACCGGGGAGCTGTTTTTT. As protein: CASSLGQGGYTGELFF.

The chain recombines TRBV7-8 with TRBJ2-6, with D perhaps matching TRBD2 (5 bases). Trimming cost V 2 bases and J 1 base, with 6 bases left between them. This CDR3 has 15 residues. In germline, CDR1 is SGHVS, CDR2 FQNEAQ. The CDR3 sequence: CASSLRESGANVLTF. DNA of the CDR3: TGTGCCAGCAGCTTAAGGGAGTCTGGGGCCAACGTCCTGACTTTC.

A few counts support this clone. This chain joins TRBV19 and TRBJ1-1, with 7 bases matching TRBD1. There are 14 residues in the CDR3. V lost 5 bases to trimming and J lost 4 bases; unmatched junction nucleotides: 7. Germline V gene lookup returns CDR1 LNHDA and CDR2 SQIVND (reference sequence). The CDR3 sequence: CASSPTPGGTEAFF. The CDR3 nucleotides read TGTGCCAGTAGTCCGACTCCAGGGGGCACTGAAGCTTTCTTT.

The chain uses TRBV5-6 and TRBJ1-1; 9 nucleotides match TRBD1. The ends lost 4 bases at V and 0 bases at J; junction bases unmatched: 4. This CDR3 comprises 15 residues. Germline CDR1 SGHDT, CDR2 YYEEEE. Here the CDR3 DNA reads TGTGCCAGCAGCCGCTGGGACAGGGTGAACACTGAAGCTTTCTTT. Its translation is CASSRWDRVNTEAFF.

This chain connects TRBV25-1 to TRBJ2-2; TRBD2 might be the D (6 bases). The CDR3 is 14 amino acids. Trimming shortened V by 1 base and J by 5 bases, and 8 bases separated the two germline ends. Germline CDR1 reads MGHDK; CDR2 reads SYGVNS. CDR3 residues: CASSEFLATGELFF. The CDR3 coding sequence is TGTGCCAGCAGTGAATTCCTAGCGACCGGGGAGCTGTTTTTT.

This chain links TRBV2 with TRBJ2-1; 7 nucleotides align to TRBD2. The V segment lost 9 bases and the J segment 8 bases; nucleotides outside the gene matches: 16. CDR1 and CDR2 (germline): SNHLY, FYNNEI. There are 15 residues in the CDR3. The CDR3 protein is CASDYSPGGEDEQFF. The CDR3, as DNA: TGTGCCAGTGACTACTCCCCGGGAGGCGAGGATGAGCAGTTCTTC.

The genes are TRBV30 and TRBJ2-5; perhaps TRBD2 as D (5 bases). The J call may not be correct, given that the DNA end is closer to TRBJ2-7. Germline V gives CDR1 GTSNPN, CDR2 SVGIG (reference sequence). The CDR3 has 12 amino acids. For the CDR3, the DNA is TGTGCCTGGAGTGAGGCGGGCTACGAGCAGTACTTC. Encoded protein: CAWSEAGYEQYF.

This rearrangement joins TRBV30 to TRBJ2-5, with D perhaps TRBD1 (5 bases). V was shortened by 2 bases and J by 1 base, with 14 bases between the two germline ends. Per the germline V gene, CDR1 is GTSNPN and CDR2 is SVGIG (reference sequence). The CDR3 is 15 amino acids. CDR3 coding DNA: TGTGCCTGGAGTTTGACAGTAACCCCCCAAGAGACCCAGTACTTC. This sequence encodes CAWSLTVTPQETQYF.

The chain's CDR3 is CASSTRDYEQYF. The DNA for the CDR3 is TGTGCCAGTAGTACCCGGGATTACGAGCAGTACTTC. The chain is built from TRBV19 and TRBJ2-7; possible D gene TRBD2, 5 bases. Germline lookup yields CDR1 LNHDA and CDR2 SQIVND (reference sequence). The CDR3 length is 12 residues. V was shortened by 4 bases and J by 4 bases, with 8 bases between the two germline ends. The whole variable domain, filled in from reference TRBV19 and TRBJ2-7, reads DGGITQSPKYLFRKEGQNVTLSCEQNLNHDAMYWYRQDPGQGLRLIYYSQIVNDFQKGDIAEGYSVSREKKESFPLTVTSAQKNPTAFYLCASSTRDYEQYFGPGTRLTVT.

The gene calls are TRBV27 and TRBJ1-1; D might be TRBD1 (5 bases). The germline V and J ends were trimmed by 5 bases and 0 bases, with 13 bases remaining between them. Germline V CDR1 and CDR2: MNHEY, SMNVEV (reference sequence). This CDR3 has 15 amino acids. CDR3 sequence: CASSLTTEMNTEAFF. The CDR3 DNA is TGTGCCAGCAGTCTAACGACAGAGATGAACACTGAAGCTTTCTTT.

CDR3 nucleotide sequence: TGTGCCAGCTCACCACCGGGGGCTTCTTTCACTGAAGCTTTCTTT. The encoded protein is CASSPPGASFTEAFF. V and J are TRBV18 and TRBJ1-1; tentatively, D is TRBD1 (6 bases). CDR3 size: 15 residues. The V and J ends lost 0 bases and 4 bases respectively, with 12 bases between them. Germline V lookup: CDR1 KGHSH, CDR2 LQKENI.